A selection of T cell receptor beta chains follows, all from one sample in a study of blood T cell repertoires in COVID-19. Clones were read by immunoSEQ multiplex PCR, and TCRdb kept only the in-frame ones, dropping some. The data show tens of thousands of clones, with around three quarters seen just once and around 15% held by the top ten. The material sequenced was peripheral blood. These TCRs come from a human donor in a cohort sampled during active COVID-19. CDR3s include the opening cysteine and the closing phenylalanine or tryptophan. The order of the fields is clone size, J gene, D gene, V gene, CDR3 DNA, CDR3 protein. The D gene is left open where the match is weak. The size of a clone is reported for some rows only, either as once, few or many, or as a class for expanded clones.

clone size: NA
J gene: TRBJ2-7
D gene: TRBD1
V gene: TRBV6-6
CDR3 DNA: TGTGCCAGCAGTACCGGGACAGGTTACTACGAGCAGTACTTC
CDR3 protein: CASSTGTGYYEQYF

clone size: NA
J gene: TRBJ2-7
D gene: TRBD1
V gene: TRBV18
CDR3 DNA: TGTGCCAGCTCACCAGGGACAGGGCCTGGGTACGAGCAGTACTTC
CDR3 protein: CASSPGTGPGYEQYF

clone size: NA
J gene: TRBJ2-2
D gene: TRBD1
V gene: TRBV6-5
CDR3 DNA: TGTGCCAGCAGACCCGGACAGGTTGGCACCGGGGAGCTGTTTTTT
CDR3 protein: CASRPGQVGTGELFF

clone size: few
J gene: TRBJ2-7
D gene: NA
V gene: TRBV27
CDR3 DNA: TGTGCCAGCAGTCCCTTCTTATACGAGCAGTACTTC
CDR3 protein: CASSPFLYEQYF

clone size: NA
J gene: TRBJ1-1
D gene: NA
V gene: TRBV29-1
CDR3 DNA: TGCAGCGTAGGATCCGGGACAACAATGAACACTGAAGCTTTCTTT
CDR3 protein: CSVGSGTTMNTEAFF

clone size: NA
J gene: TRBJ2-3
D gene: NA
V gene: TRBV15
CDR3 DNA: TGTGCCACCAGCAGAGATCCACTAGTCTTTGATACGCAGTATTTT
CDR3 protein: CATSRDPLVFDTQYF

clone size: NA
J gene: TRBJ1-4
D gene: NA
V gene: TRBV30
CDR3 DNA: TGTGCCTGGAATCACGGGGTGGCTAATGAAAAACTGTTTTTT
CDR3 protein: CAWNHGVANEKLFF

clone size: NA
J gene: TRBJ2-7
D gene: TRBD1
V gene: TRBV4-1
CDR3 DNA: TGCGCCAGCAGCCACCTCCGCACCGGGACAGGCTCCTACGAGCAGTACTTC
CDR3 protein: CASSHLRTGTGSYEQYF

clone size: NA
J gene: TRBJ2-7
D gene: TRBD1
V gene: TRBV29-1
CDR3 DNA: TGCAGCGCCCGTAGAGGGGGCGCCTACGAGCAGTACTTC
CDR3 protein: CSARRGGAYEQYF

clone size: once
J gene: TRBJ2-7
D gene: NA
V gene: TRBV18
CDR3 DNA: TGTGCCAGCTCACCACCTTCCCAGGGCGCCTACGAGCAGTACTTC
CDR3 protein: CASSPPSQGAYEQYF

clone size: NA
J gene: TRBJ2-1
D gene: TRBD2
V gene: TRBV18
CDR3 DNA: TGTGCCAGCTCACCAGAGGTCCCCTGGGGAGGGTACAATGAGCAGTTCTTC
CDR3 protein: CASSPEVPWGGYNEQFF

clone size: NA
J gene: TRBJ2-6
D gene: NA
V gene: TRBV29-1
CDR3 DNA: TGCAGCGTTTTACTTCCGGGACATCCCCTCTCTGGGGCCAACGTCCTGACTTTC
CDR3 protein: CSVLLPGHPLSGANVLTF

clone size: once
J gene: TRBJ2-6
D gene: NA
V gene: TRBV7-9
CDR3 DNA: TGTGCCAGCAGCTTAGGGCGGCGCGCTGGGGCCAACGTCCTGACTTTC
CDR3 protein: CASSLGRRAGANVLTF

clone size: NA
J gene: TRBJ1-2
D gene: TRBD1
V gene: TRBV18
CDR3 DNA: TGTGCCAGCTCACCCGGAAGTGACAGGGTTGACTATGGCTACACCTTC
CDR3 protein: CASSPGSDRVDYGYTF

clone size: NA
J gene: TRBJ1-2
D gene: NA
V gene: TRBV5-1
CDR3 DNA: TGCGCCAGCAGCTTGTCGGCAGGGAGGGTCAGGGGCTACACCTTC
CDR3 protein: CASSLSAGRVRGYTF

clone size: NA
J gene: TRBJ1-1
D gene: NA
V gene: TRBV7-9
CDR3 DNA: TGTGCCAGCAGACCCAGTCGGGGAGGGGGGAACACTGAAGCTTTCTTT
CDR3 protein: CASRPSRGGGNTEAFF